Shown below are 25 T cell receptor beta chains from a single sample sequenced in a study of blood T cell repertoires in COVID-19. Profiling relied on immunoSEQ multiplex PCR, and the TCRdb table lists in-frame clones only, not all of them. The sample shows around 280,000 clones, about 90% of them seen only once. The sequencing input was PBMCs or T cells enriched from blood (not recorded which). All receptors come from a woman aged 18-30 years with acute COVID-19.

The chain couples TRBV5-5 to TRBJ2-1, with 11 positions matching TRBD2. In germline, CDR1 is SGHKS, CDR2 YYEKEE (reference sequence). The junction had 13 bases not matched to a gene; V was cut back by 4 bases and J by 7 bases. There are 17 residues in the CDR3. The CDR3 DNA follows: TGTGCCAGCAGCCCAGCCTTACTAGCGGGAGTATCGAATGAGCAGTTCTTC. Translated, it gives CASSPALLAGVSNEQFF.

V usage is TRBV2 and J usage is TRBJ1-6; D gene uncertain. Germline lookup yields CDR1 SNHLY and CDR2 FYNNEI. V shed 7 bases and J shed 7 bases, with 11 bases lying between them. The CDR3 loop spans 13 amino acids. CDR3: CASKSEENSPLHF. The CDR3 bases are TGTGCCAGCAAATCTGAGGAAAATTCACCCCTCCACTTT.

The rearrangement links TRBV30 to TRBJ1-2; 7 positions match TRBD1. The V and J ends lost 3 bases and 2 bases, in that order; junction bases with no gene match: 9. CDR3 length: 15 residues. CDR1 is GTSNPN, CDR2 SVGIG, per germline (reference sequence). The CDR3 spells CAWRAGQGVNYGYTF. As DNA, the CDR3 is TGTGCCTGGAGAGCAGGGCAGGGGGTAAACTATGGCTACACCTTC.

The rearrangement links TRBV4-3 to TRBJ2-6, with 7 bases that match TRBD1. After removal of 1 base from V and 2 bases from J, the junction contained 8 bases not matched to a gene. This CDR3 contains 18 residues. Germline V gene sequence: CDR1 LGHNA, CDR2 YSLEER. The CDR3 region is CASSQVVTGVTGANVLTF. CDR3 nucleotides: TGCGCCAGCAGCCAAGTGGTCACAGGGGTTACTGGGGCCAACGTCCTGACTTTC.

The chain joins TRBV6-5 to TRBJ1-1; 10 bases line up with TRBD1. This CDR3 comprises 15 residues. V trimming: 6 bases; J trimming: 3 bases; junction bases outside the gene matches: 7. CDR1 is MNHEY and CDR2 is SVGAGI in the germline V gene. CDR3 loop: CASRDRGRGDTEAFF. CDR3 coding DNA: TGTGCCAGCAGAGACAGGGGGCGAGGCGACACTGAAGCTTTCTTT.

V and J are TRBV11-2 and TRBJ2-5; TRBD2 matches 7 bases. V lost 5 bases and J lost 0; bases outside the gene matches: 12. The CDR3 runs 17 residues. In germline, CDR1 is SGHAT, CDR2 FQNNGV. The CDR3 bases are TGTGCCAGCAGCCACCTCCTCAGGGAGGGTAACCAAGAGACCCAGTACTTC. Translation gives CASSHLLREGNQETQYF.

V is TRBV5-1 and J is TRBJ2-3; D gene ambiguous. CDR1 is SGHRS and CDR2 is YFSETQ in the germline V gene. V was pared by 0 bases and J by 0 bases, with 8 bases between. The CDR3 is made up of 15 amino acids. CDR3 sequence reads: CASSLGLVSTDTQYF. The CDR3, as DNA: TGCGCCAGCAGCTTGGGTCTAGTCAGCACAGATACGCAGTATTTT.

This rearrangement joins TRBV24-1 to TRBJ2-7, with 10 positions matching TRBD2. CDR1 KGHDR and CDR2 SFDVKD come from the germline V gene. The CDR3 spans 16 residues. The V gene end was trimmed by 5 bases and the J gene end by 2 bases; junction bases not matched to a gene: 8. The CDR3 region is CATSASGRVWAYEQYF. The CDR3 DNA follows: TGTGCCACCAGTGCCAGCGGGAGGGTGTGGGCCTACGAGCAGTACTTC.

V is TRBV29-1 and J is TRBJ1-5, with D possibly TRBD1 on 6 matching bases. V was trimmed by 5 bases and J by 3 bases, leaving 14 bases between them. This CDR3 spans 14 amino acids. Germline CDR1 and CDR2: SQVTM and ANQGSEA. The CDR3: CSVIPRGDNQPQHF. In DNA, the CDR3 is TGCAGCGTTATCCCCAGGGGTGACAATCAGCCCCAGCATTTT.

This clone was detected once. The rearrangement links TRBV19 to TRBJ1-5; TRBD1 might be the D (6 bases). Germline V gene lookup returns CDR1 LNHDA and CDR2 SQIVND (reference sequence). The V end lost 5 bases, the J end lost 4 bases, and 21 bases lay between the germline ends. This CDR3 has 17 amino acids. The DNA for the CDR3 is TGTGCCAGTAGTGCCAGGGGACAAGGAGGTTTGAATCAGCCCCAGCATTTT. It specifies CASSARGQGGLNQPQHF.

The V and J genes are TRBV5-5 and TRBJ1-1; maybe TRBD1 (6 bases). Trimming pared 4 bases from V and 1 base from J, leaving 17 bases between. Germline lookup yields CDR1 SGHKS and CDR2 YYEKEE (reference sequence). The CDR3 covers 16 residues. CDR3 coding DNA: TGTGCCAGCAGCCCCCAGAGGGGACAACCGAACACTGAAGCTTTCTTT. It encodes CASSPQRGQPNTEAFF.

The chain uses TRBV6-1 and TRBJ2-7, with 10 bases aligning to TRBD2. The V segment lost 4 bases and the J segment 2 bases; nucleotides outside the gene matches: 8. The CDR3 is 16 residues long. Per germline, CDR1 MNHNS and CDR2 SASEGT. The CDR3 is CASSARAGGFPYEQYF. DNA of the CDR3: TGTGCCAGCAGTGCCCGAGCGGGGGGGTTTCCCTACGAGCAGTACTTC.

The chain combines TRBV5-1 with TRBJ2-7; 12 nucleotides line up with TRBD2. Germline V gene data show CDR1 as SGHRS and CDR2 as YFSETQ. The length of the CDR3 is 16 residues. With V trimmed by 3 bases and J by 4 bases, 8 bases remained unmatched. The CDR3 DNA reads as TGCGCCAGCAGCTCGGCTAGCGGGAGGGCCGGGTACGAGCAGTACTTC. This gives the protein CASSSASGRAGYEQYF.

The genes are TRBV19 and TRBJ2-1, with a possible D match to TRBD2 (6 bases). The germline gives CDR1 LNHDA, CDR2 SQIVND (reference sequence). This CDR3 has 17 amino acids. Deletions cut 3 bases from V and 5 bases from J, with 20 bases between. The CDR3 spells CASSMGTGVGANNEQFF. The CDR3 nucleotides are TGTGCCAGTAGTATGGGGACGGGGGTTGGCGCCAACAATGAGCAGTTCTTC.

This sequence joins TRBV7-9 and TRBJ1-1; D remains ambiguous. Per the germline V gene, CDR1 is SEHNR and CDR2 is FQNEAQ (reference sequence). This CDR3 region has 16 residues. Trimming stripped 5 bases from V and 4 bases from J, with 20 bases between. CDR3 protein: CASSPPVMGAGTEAFF. As DNA, the CDR3 is TGTGCCAGCAGCCCCCCCGTTATGGGCGCGGGCACTGAAGCTTTCTTT. The full variable domain, completed using reference TRBV7-9 and TRBJ1-1, is DTGVSQNPRHKITKRGQNVTFRCDPISEHNRLYWYRQTLGQGPEFLTYFQNEAQLEKSRLLSDRFSAERPKGSFSTLEIQRTEQGDSAMYLCASSPPVMGAGTEAFFGQGTRLTVV.

V and J are TRBV7-8 and TRBJ2-1; a possible D gene is TRBD2 (6 bases). Germline V gene lookup returns CDR1 SGHVS and CDR2 FQNEAQ. The length of the CDR3 is 13 residues. V was trimmed by 1 base and J by 9 bases, leaving 10 bases between them. This CDR3 reads CASSLVRRGEQFF. Written as DNA, the CDR3 is TGTGCCAGCAGCTTAGTCAGGCGGGGTGAGCAGTTCTTC.

The chain joins TRBV24-1 to TRBJ2-2; D perhaps matches TRBD1 (7 bases). The length of the CDR3 is 18 residues. Per the germline V gene, CDR1 is KGHDR and CDR2 is SFDVKD. Trimming removed 0 bases from V and 1 base from J, with 14 bases in between. This CDR3 is CATSDLRGQGGNTGELFF. In DNA form, the CDR3 reads TGTGCCACCAGTGATTTGAGGGGCCAGGGGGGGAACACCGGGGAGCTGTTTTTT.

This clone was observed a handful of times. The gene calls are TRBV3-1 (or the pseudogene TRBV3-2) and TRBJ1-2, with 7 bases matching TRBD1. The germline V gene has CDR1 LGHDT and CDR2 YNNKEL (reference sequence). With V trimmed by 3 bases and J by 6 bases, 13 bases remained unmatched. The CDR3 has 16 amino acids. This CDR3 reads CASSHHNTGTADGYTF. The CDR3 DNA reads as TGTGCCAGCAGCCACCACAATACGGGGACAGCTGATGGCTACACCTTC.

The chain uses TRBV6-1 and TRBJ2-7; TRBD1 aligns across 8 bases. Looked up from germline, CDR1 is MNHNS and CDR2 is SASEGT. The J segment lost 1 base and the V segment lost 3 bases, leaving 5 bases of the junction unmatched. The CDR3 covers 15 residues. The CDR3 sequence is CASSDRGRRSYEQYF. CDR3 sequence (DNA): TGTGCCAGCAGTGACAGGGGGCGGAGGTCCTACGAGCAGTACTTC.

This rearrangement joins TRBV7-9 to TRBJ1-1; 9 bases are shared with TRBD1. There are 15 residues in the CDR3. With V trimmed by 1 base and J by 7 bases, 7 bases remained unmatched. Germline V gives CDR1 SEHNR, CDR2 FQNEAQ (reference sequence). CDR3 residues: CASSLVLGQGIEAFF. In DNA, the CDR3 is TGTGCCAGCAGCTTAGTTTTGGGACAGGGAATTGAAGCTTTCTTT.

The V gene is TRBV5-1, the J gene TRBJ2-3, with D uncertain. This CDR3 contains 13 residues. Germline CDR1 SGHRS, CDR2 YFSETQ. V lost 4 bases and J lost 7, with 13 bases in between. CDR3 bases: TGCGCCAGCAGCAACCCGCTAGAATATACGCAGTATTTT. Its translation is CASSNPLEYTQYF.

V usage is TRBV6-5 and J usage is TRBJ2-1, with D unclear. CDR1 MNHEY and CDR2 SVGAGI come from the germline V gene. The length of the CDR3 is 12 residues. V lost 2 bases to trimming and J lost 9 bases, with 8 bases between them. The CDR3 is CASSYDPREQFF. The CDR3 region has the DNA TGTGCCAGCAGTTACGATCCGCGTGAGCAGTTCTTC.

This sequence joins TRBV27 and TRBJ2-7; 7 nucleotides match TRBD1. Germline trimming cut 2 bases from V and 2 bases from J; bases unmatched to any gene: 3. CDR3 length: 14 amino acids. Germline V gene data show CDR1 as MNHEY and CDR2 as SMNVEV (reference sequence). CDR3 sequence reads: CASSLVQGTYEQYF. CDR3 in DNA: TGTGCCAGCAGTTTAGTACAGGGGACCTACGAGCAGTACTTC.

This rearrangement joins TRBV2 to TRBJ1-2; 8 bases match TRBD1. The CDR3 sequence is 14 residues long. The V gene's germline CDR1 is SNHLY and CDR2 FYNNEI. V shed 7 bases and J 0 bases; nucleotides not matched to a gene: 4. CDR3 bases: TGTGCCAGCACCTGGACAGGGCCTAACTATGGCTACACCTTC. It is translated as CASTWTGPNYGYTF.

The chain is built from TRBV4-1 and TRBJ1-1; 9 bases agree with TRBD1. Germline loops: CDR1 MGHRA, CDR2 YSYEKL. This CDR3 comprises 19 residues. Trimming removed 2 bases from V and 2 bases from J; junction bases left unmatched: 15. The DNA for the CDR3 is TGCGCCAGCAGCCAAACTTCGGGACAGGGAGGGGGTCAAAACACTGAAGCTTTCTTT. Translating it yields CASSQTSGQGGGQNTEAFF.